Listed here is a single T cell receptor beta chain. Its cognate antigen is unknown. Focal radiation and CTLA-4 blockade (ipilimumab) were tested in chemo-refractory metastatic non-small-cell lung cancer patients. Trimming pared 1 base from V and 6 bases from J, leaving 10 bases between. CDR3 length: 13 residues. CDR1 is SGHAT and CDR2 is FQNNGV in the germline V gene. These data are taken from a study of radiotherapy plus CTLA-4 blockade in lung cancer. Study results and limitations: How blood T cell clones changed early, along with interferon-beta, reportedly forecast response best. Expansion in blood of tumor-derived TCR clones was seen after radiotherapy plus ipilimumab.

TCRdb's table, derived via immunoSEQ multiplex PCR, lists solely in-frame clones and lacks some. The sample lists about 36,000 clones, around 85% occurring once. The chain links TRBV11-2 to TRBJ2-7, with a tentative D call TRBD2 (5 bases). This sample comprised peripheral blood, obtained from a patient treated with radiotherapy plus ipilimumab. The TCR sequence derives from a human donor with non-small cell lung cancer who had stable disease on radiotherapy plus ipilimumab. CDR3: CASSLGTGGEQYF. The CDR3 nucleotides read TGTGCCAGCAGCTTAGGGACCGGAGGCGAGCAGTACTTC. The variable domain in full, completed from reference TRBV11-2 and TRBJ2-7, reads EAGVAQSPRYKIIEKRQSVAFWCNPISGHATLYWYQQILGQGPKLLIQFQNNGVVDDSQLPKDRFSAERLKGVDSTLKIQPAKLEDSAVYLCASSLGTGGEQYFGPGTRLTVT.